This T cell receptor beta chain was sequenced in a study of OX40 agonist ivuxolimab in advanced cancers. Across the study: Patients were given ivuxolimab, an antibody that agonizes OX40 (CD134). Partial responses occurred in Three dose-escalation patients, one with hepatocellular carcinoma and two with cutaneous melanoma.

TCRdb's table, derived via immunoSEQ multiplex PCR, lists solely in-frame clones and lacks some. The data hold 75,000 to 100,000 clones, with approximately 84% observed a single time. Germline lookup yields CDR1 SNHLY and CDR2 FYNNEI. V lost 7 bases to trimming and J lost 2 bases; unmatched junction nucleotides: 7. The CDR3 extends over 15 amino acids. It was autoimmune disease history or systemic immunosuppression that excluded patients. Blood sampling took place at baseline, cycle 4 day 1, and cycle 7 day 1. The sequence was obtained from an adult with an advanced solid tumor such as melanoma, head and neck, liver or kidney cancer. V usage is TRBV2 and J usage is TRBJ2-3, with 9 bases fitting TRBD2. Material: CD4+ or CD8+ T cells sorted from blood, obtained in a trial of the OX40 agonist ivuxolimab. The CDR3 coding sequence is TGTGCCAGCAACCTGGCGGGGGGGCACACAGATACGCAGTATTTT. This sequence encodes CASNLAGGHTDTQYF.